The T cell receptor beta chain under discussion was sequenced for a study of T cells in Graves' hyperthyroidism and ophthalmopathy. The wider study: Upon initial diagnosis and before any treatment, peripheral blood was collected.

This clonotype was seen at least ten times. Researchers took RNA transcripts and amplified the TCR beta CDR3 regions from them. First-round RT-PCR with HTBI primers amplified the TCR CDR3 region. TCRdb fed the multiplex PCR reads into MiXCR, producing one record per CDR3 protein. The data hold approximately 610,000 distinct CDR3 sequences, with roughly 14% observed a single time. Each 10 ml fresh peripheral blood draw supplied the PBMCs. This receptor was obtained from a woman between 40 and 55 years old with Graves' ophthalmopathy. Sequenced sample: blood.

The CDR3 DNA follows: TGCAGTGCTAGGGTCTCACCAGCCTCTTACGAGCAGTACTTC. It is translated as CSARVSPASYEQYF. This chain joins TRBV20-1 and TRBJ2-7; D is undetermined. The CDR3 consists of 14 residues. Per germline, CDR1 DFQATT and CDR2 SNEGSKA (reference sequence). Trimming stripped 3 bases from V and 4 bases from J, with 16 bases between.